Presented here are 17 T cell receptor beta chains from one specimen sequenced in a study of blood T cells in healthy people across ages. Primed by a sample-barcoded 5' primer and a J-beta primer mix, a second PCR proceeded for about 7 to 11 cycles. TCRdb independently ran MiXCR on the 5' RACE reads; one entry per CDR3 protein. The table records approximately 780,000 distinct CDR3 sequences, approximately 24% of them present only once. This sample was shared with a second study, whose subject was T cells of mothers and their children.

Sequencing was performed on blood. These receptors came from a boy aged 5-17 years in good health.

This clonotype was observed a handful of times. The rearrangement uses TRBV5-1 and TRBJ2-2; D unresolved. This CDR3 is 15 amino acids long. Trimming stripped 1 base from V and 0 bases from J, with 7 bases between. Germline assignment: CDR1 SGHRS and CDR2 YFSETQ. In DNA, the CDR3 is TGCGCCAGCAGCTTGCTAGACGCGAACACCGGGGAGCTGTTTTTT. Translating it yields CASSLLDANTGELFF.

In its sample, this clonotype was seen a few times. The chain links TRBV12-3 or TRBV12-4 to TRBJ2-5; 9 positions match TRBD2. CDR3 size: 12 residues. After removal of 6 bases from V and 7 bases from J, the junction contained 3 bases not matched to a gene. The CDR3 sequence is CASSPGLATQYF. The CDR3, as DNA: TGTGCCAGCAGCCCGGGACTAGCGACCCAGTACTTC.

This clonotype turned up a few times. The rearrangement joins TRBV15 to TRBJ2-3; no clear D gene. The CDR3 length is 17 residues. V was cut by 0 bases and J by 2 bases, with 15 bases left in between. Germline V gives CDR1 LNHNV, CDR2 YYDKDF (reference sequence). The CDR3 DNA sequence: TGTGCCACCAGCAGAGATCGTCCCCAGCTACTCACAGATACGCAGTATTTT. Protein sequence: CATSRDRPQLLTDTQYF. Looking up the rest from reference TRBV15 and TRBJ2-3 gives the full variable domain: DAMVIQNPRYQVTQFGKPVTLSCSQTLNHNVMYWYQQKSSQAPKLLFHYYDKDFNNEADTPDNFQSRRPNTSFCFLDIRSPGLGDTAMYLCATSRDRPQLLTDTQYFGPGTRLTVL.

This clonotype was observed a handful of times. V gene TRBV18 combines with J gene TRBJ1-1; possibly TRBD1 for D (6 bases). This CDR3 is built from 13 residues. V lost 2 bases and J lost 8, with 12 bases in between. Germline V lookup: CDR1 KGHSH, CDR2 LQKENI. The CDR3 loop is CASSPAGEREAFF. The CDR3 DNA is TGTGCCAGCTCACCAGCAGGGGAGAGGGAAGCTTTCTTT.

In DNA, the CDR3 is TGCGCCAGCAGCTCACAGGACCCAACTAATGAAAAACTGTTTTTT. Translating gives CASSSQDPTNEKLFF. The chain couples TRBV5-1 to TRBJ1-4; D perhaps matches TRBD1 (5 bases). Looked up from germline, CDR1 is SGHRS and CDR2 is YFSETQ. The CDR3 contains 15 residues. V was clipped by 3 bases and J by 0 bases, with 9 bases between them. Supplemented by reference TRBV5-1 and TRBJ1-4, the full variable domain reads KAGVTQTPRYLIKTRGQQVTLSCSPISGHRSVSWYQQTPGQGLQFLFEYFSETQRNKGNFPGRFSGRQFSNSRSEMNVSTLELGDSALYLCASSSQDPTNEKLFFGSGTQLSVL.

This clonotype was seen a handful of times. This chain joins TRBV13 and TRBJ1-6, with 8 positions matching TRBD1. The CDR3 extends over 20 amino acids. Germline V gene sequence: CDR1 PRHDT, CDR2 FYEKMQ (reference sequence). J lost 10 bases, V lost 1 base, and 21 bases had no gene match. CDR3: CASSLEGRTGKILGWSPLHF. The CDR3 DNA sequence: TGTGCCAGCAGCTTAGAGGGACGGACAGGGAAGATCCTGGGTTGGTCACCCCTCCACTTT.

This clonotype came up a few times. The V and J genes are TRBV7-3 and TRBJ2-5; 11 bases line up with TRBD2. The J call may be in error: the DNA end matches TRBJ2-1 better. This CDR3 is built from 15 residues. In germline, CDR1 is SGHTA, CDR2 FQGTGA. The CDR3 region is CASSLSGGDTNEQFF. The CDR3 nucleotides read TGTGCCAGCAGCCTTAGCGGGGGGGATACCAATGAGCAGTTCTTC.

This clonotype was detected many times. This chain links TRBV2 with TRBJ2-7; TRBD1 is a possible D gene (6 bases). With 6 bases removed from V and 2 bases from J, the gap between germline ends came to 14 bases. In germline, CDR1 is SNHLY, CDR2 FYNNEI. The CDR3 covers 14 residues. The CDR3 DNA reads TGTGCCAGCAGGGAACAGGGTGCTACCTACGAGCAGTACTTC. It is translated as CASREQGATYEQYF.

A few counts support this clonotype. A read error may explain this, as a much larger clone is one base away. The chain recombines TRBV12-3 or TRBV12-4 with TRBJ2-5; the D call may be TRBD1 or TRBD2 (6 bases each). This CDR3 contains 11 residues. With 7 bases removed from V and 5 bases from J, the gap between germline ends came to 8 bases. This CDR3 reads CASKGGETQYF. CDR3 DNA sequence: TGTGCCAGCAAAGGGGGGGAGACCCAGTACTTC.

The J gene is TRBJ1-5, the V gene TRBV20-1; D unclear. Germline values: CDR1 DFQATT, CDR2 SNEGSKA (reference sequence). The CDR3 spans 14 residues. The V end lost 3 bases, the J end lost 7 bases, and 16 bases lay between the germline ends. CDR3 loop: CSARVSEPWQPQHF. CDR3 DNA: TGCAGTGCTAGGGTGTCGGAACCATGGCAGCCCCAGCATTTT.

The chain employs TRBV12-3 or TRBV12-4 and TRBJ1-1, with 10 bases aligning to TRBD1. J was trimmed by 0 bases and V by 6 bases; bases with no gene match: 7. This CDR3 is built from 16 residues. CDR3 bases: TGTGCCAGCAGACGACAGGGGGCTTCTATGAACACTGAAGCTTTCTTT. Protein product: CASRRQGASMNTEAFF.

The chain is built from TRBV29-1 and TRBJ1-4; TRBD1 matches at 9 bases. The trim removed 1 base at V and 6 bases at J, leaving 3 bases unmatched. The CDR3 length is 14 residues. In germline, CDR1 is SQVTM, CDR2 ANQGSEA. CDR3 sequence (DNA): TGCAGCGTTGAAGGGACAGGGGAGTATGAAAAACTGTTTTTT. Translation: CSVEGTGEYEKLFF.

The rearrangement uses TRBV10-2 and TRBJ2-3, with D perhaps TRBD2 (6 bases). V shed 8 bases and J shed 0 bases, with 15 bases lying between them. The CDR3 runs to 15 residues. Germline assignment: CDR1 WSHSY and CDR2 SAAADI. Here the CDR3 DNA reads TGCGCCAGCCAGGTTGCGGGAACTAGCACAGATACGCAGTATTTT. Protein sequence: CASQVAGTSTDTQYF.

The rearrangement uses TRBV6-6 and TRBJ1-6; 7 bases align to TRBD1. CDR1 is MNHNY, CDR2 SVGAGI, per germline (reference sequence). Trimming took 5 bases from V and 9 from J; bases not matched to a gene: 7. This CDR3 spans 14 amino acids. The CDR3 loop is CASSLRDRSSPLHF. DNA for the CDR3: TGTGCCAGCAGTCTCCGGGACAGAAGTTCACCCCTCCACTTT.

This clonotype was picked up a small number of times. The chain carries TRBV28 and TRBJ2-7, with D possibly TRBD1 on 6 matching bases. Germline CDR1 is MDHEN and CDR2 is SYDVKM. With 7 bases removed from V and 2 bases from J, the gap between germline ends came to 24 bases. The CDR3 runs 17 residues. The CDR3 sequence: CASNSFLMARTAYEQYF. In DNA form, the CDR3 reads TGTGCCAGCAATTCATTCTTGATGGCGAGGACAGCCTACGAGCAGTACTTC.

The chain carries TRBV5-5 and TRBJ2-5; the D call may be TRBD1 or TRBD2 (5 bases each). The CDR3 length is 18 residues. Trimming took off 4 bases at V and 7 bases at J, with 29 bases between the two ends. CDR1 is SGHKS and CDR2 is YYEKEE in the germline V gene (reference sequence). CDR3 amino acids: CASSHAGPGTTPGLTQYF. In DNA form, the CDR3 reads TGTGCCAGCAGCCACGCGGGTCCGGGGACCACCCCAGGTTTGACCCAGTACTTC.

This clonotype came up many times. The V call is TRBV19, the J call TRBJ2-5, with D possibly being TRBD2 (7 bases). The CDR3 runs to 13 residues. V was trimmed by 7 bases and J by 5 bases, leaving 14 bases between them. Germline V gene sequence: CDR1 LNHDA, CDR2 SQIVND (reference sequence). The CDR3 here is CASKPPGGETQYF. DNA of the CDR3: TGTGCCAGTAAGCCCCCGGGGGGCGAGACCCAGTACTTC.